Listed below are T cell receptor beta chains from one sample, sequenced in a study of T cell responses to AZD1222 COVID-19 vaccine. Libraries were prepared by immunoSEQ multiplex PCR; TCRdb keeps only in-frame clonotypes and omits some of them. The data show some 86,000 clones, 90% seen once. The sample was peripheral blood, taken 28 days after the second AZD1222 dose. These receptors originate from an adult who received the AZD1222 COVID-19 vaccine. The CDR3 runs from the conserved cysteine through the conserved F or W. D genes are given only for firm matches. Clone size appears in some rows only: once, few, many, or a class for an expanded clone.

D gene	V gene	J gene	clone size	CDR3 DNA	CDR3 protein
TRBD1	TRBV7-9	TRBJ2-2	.	TGTGCCAGCAGCCCCGACAGGGGGCGGGTCGGGGAGCTGTTTTTT	CASSPDRGRVGELFF
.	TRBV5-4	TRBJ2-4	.	TGTGCCAGCAGCTTGGCTGGGGGAGCCTTAGCCAAAAACATTCAGTACTTC	CASSLAGGALAKNIQYF
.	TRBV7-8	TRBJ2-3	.	TGTGCCAGCAGCTTAGAGGTCGGGGTGGGAGAACGATTT	CASSLEVGVGERF
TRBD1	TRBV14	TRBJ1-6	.	TGTGCCAGCAGCCTCCAGGGGGCGAGAATTTCACCCCTCCACTTT	CASSLQGARISPLHF
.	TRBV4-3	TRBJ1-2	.	TGCGCCAGCAGCCAAGGTAATGCAGGCAACTATGGCTACACCTTC	CASSQGNAGNYGYTF
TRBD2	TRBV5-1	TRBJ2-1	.	TGCGCCAGCAGCTCCTACCTTTCTAGCGGGGGGGCCTTGGGTGAGCAGTTCTTC	CASSSYLSSGGALGEQFF
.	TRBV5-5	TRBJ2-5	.	TGTGCCAGCAGCTTGGGTCCGGGGGCTGGTGGGTCAGAGACCCAGTACTTC	CASSLGPGAGGSETQYF
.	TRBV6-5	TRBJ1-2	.	TGTGCCAGCAGCCGCCGGGTCGTTGACTATGGCTACACCTTC	CASSRRVVDYGYTF
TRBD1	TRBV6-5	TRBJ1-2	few	TGTGCCAGCAGTCCGGGACAGGCTATTTATGGCTACACCTTC	CASSPGQAIYGYTF
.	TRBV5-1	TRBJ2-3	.	TGCGCCAGCAAGGTGGAGACTAGCACAGATACGCAGTATTTT	CASKVETSTDTQYF
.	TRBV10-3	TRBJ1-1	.	TGTGCCATCGCCTCCCTCCAGAACACTGAAGCTTTCTTT	CAIASLQNTEAFF
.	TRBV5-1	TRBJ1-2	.	TGCGCCAGCAGTCAGGAATCCCTCAACTATGGCTACACCTTC	CASSQESLNYGYTF
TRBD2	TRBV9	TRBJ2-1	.	TGTGCCAGCAGCGTAGCTGCGGGGGGGTACAATGAGCAGTTCTTC	CASSVAAGGYNEQFF
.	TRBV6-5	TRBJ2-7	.	TGTGCCAGCACTCGTGGAGGGGACGAGCAGTACTTC	CASTRGGDEQYF
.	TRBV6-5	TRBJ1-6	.	TGTGCCAGCAGCCTGAACCGGGACGGCAATTCACCCCTCCACTTT	CASSLNRDGNSPLHF
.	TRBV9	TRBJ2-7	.	TGTGCCAGCAGCAGAGGAGCGGACTACGAGCAGTACTTC	CASSRGADYEQYF
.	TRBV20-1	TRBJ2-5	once	TGCAGTGCTAGTTGGGGAGAGACCCAGTACTTC	CSASWGETQYF
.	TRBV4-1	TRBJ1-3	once	TGCGCCAGCAGCCAAGACGCGAGCCTCAGGGGAATAGGAAACACCATATATTTT	CASSQDASLRGIGNTIYF
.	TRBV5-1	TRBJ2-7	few	TGCGCCAGCAGCCCCCGGACCGCAGTTGGAAAGCAGTACTTC	CASSPRTAVGKQYF
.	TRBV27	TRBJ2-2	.	TGTGCCAGCAGTTTAAAATGGGGACGGCCGAACACCGGGGAGCTGTTTTTT	CASSLKWGRPNTGELFF
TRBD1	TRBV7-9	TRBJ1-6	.	TGTGCCAGCACCCTTGATCAGGGGGGTAACTTTAATTCACCCCTCCACTTT	CASTLDQGGNFNSPLHF
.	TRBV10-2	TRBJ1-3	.	TGCGCCAGCAGTGAGTCCCCCGGGCCTACTAATATATATTTT	CASSESPGPTNIYF
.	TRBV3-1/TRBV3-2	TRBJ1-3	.	TGTGCCAGCAGCCACCGAAACGGGGGCTCTGGAAACACCATATATTTT	CASSHRNGGSGNTIYF
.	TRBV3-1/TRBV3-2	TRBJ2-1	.	TGTGCCAGCAGCCAAGCAGGGGGGCGGAGCTCCTACAATGAGCAGTTCTTC	CASSQAGGRSSYNEQFF
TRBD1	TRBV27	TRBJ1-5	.	TGTGCCAGCAGCAGGACAGGGAATCAGCCCCAGCATTTT	CASSRTGNQPQHF
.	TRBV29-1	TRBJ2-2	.	TGCAGCGTCGCCCCGGCCGGGGAGCTGTTTTTT	CSVAPAGELFF
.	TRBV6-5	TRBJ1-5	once	TGTGCCAGCAGTTTCGCTAGGGGTAGCAATCAGCCCCAGCATTTT	CASSFARGSNQPQHF
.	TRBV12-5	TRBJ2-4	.	TGTGCTAGTGGTTTACCTTTTCCCTCTACAGGTCGCTCCGTGAAAAACATTCAGTACTTC	CASGLPFPSTGRSVKNIQYF
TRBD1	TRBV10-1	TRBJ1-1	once	TGCGCCAGCAGTGTGAACAGGGGATCGGGGACTGAAGCTTTCTTT	CASSVNRGSGTEAFF
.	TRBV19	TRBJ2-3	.	TGTGCCACTAAGATTCGGGGGGCCAAGTTTAGTACAGATACGCAGTATTTT	CATKIRGAKFSTDTQYF
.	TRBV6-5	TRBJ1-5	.	TGTGCCAGCAGTCCCGACAGGATCGGTCAGCCCCAGCATTTT	CASSPDRIGQPQHF
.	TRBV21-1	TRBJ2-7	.	TGTGCCAGCAGCAGGGGGAGGAGGGGACTCTCCTACGAGCAGTACTTC	CASSRGRRGLSYEQYF
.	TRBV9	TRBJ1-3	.	TGTGCCAGCAGCGCGGGAACTGGAAACACCATATATTTT	CASSAGTGNTIYF
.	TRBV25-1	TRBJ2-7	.	TGTGCCAGCAGCCCCGGGAGCTCCTACGAGCAGTACTTC	CASSPGSSYEQYF
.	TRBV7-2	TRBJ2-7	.	TGTGCCAGCAGCAAAAGAGGGGACAACTTCTACGAGCAGTACTTC	CASSKRGDNFYEQYF
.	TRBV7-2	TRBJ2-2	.	TGTGCCAGCAGCTTAGATTTGGCAGGGGGGGCGAACACCGGGGAGCTGTTTTTT	CASSLDLAGGANTGELFF
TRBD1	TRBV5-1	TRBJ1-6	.	TGCGCCAGCAGTTCCGACAGGGCTGGGAATTCACCCCTCCACTTT	CASSSDRAGNSPLHF
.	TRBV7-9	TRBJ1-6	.	TGTGCCAGCAGCTTAGGCAGGAATGATTCACCCCTCCACTTT	CASSLGRNDSPLHF
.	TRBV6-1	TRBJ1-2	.	TGTGCCAGCAGTGAAGCCCGAGGGCTCTATGGCTACACCTTC	CASSEARGLYGYTF
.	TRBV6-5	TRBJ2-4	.	TGTGCCAGCAGTCGGGTGGAAACTAGTGGAAACATTCAGTACTTC	CASSRVETSGNIQYF
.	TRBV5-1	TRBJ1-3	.	TGCGCCAGCAGCCCGGAGTCCTACTCTGGAAACACCATATATTTT	CASSPESYSGNTIYF
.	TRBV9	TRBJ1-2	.	TGTGCCAGCAGCGTAGATGGTTTCTATGGCTACACCTTC	CASSVDGFYGYTF
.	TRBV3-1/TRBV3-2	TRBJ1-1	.	TGTGCCAGCAGCCAAGGTGTAATGAGGTCCGAAGCTTTCTTT	CASSQGVMRSEAFF
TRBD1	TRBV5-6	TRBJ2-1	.	TGTGCCAGCAGCGAGGACAGGGGTACTTTTTTCAATGAGCAGTTCTTC	CASSEDRGTFFNEQFF
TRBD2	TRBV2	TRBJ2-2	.	TGTGCCAGTTTAGCGGGGGGGCTAACCGGGGAGCTGTTTTTT	CASLAGGLTGELFF
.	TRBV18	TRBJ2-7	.	TGTGCCAGCTCACCACTTCGGACCACCTACGAGCAGTACTTC	CASSPLRTTYEQYF
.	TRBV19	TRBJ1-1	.	TGTGCCAGTAGTCCCGGGGTCACTGAAGCTTTCTTT	CASSPGVTEAFF
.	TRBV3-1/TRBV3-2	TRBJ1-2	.	TGTGCCAGCAGCCAAGATCTAAGAGGGCCTCGGGGAGGAGGCTACACCTTC	CASSQDLRGPRGGGYTF
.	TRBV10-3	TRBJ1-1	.	TGTGCCATCAGAGGGGAGGGACGGACTGAAGCTTTCTTT	CAIRGEGRTEAFF
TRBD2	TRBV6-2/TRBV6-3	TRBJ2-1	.	TGTGCCAGCAGCCGGGGGAGCGGGGTTGTCAATGAGCAGTTCTTC	CASSRGSGVVNEQFF
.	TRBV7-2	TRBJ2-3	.	TGTGCCAGCAGCTCCGGACAGGGTAAGCGGGGCGGAGATACGCAGTATTTT	CASSSGQGKRGGDTQYF
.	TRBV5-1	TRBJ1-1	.	TGCGCCAGCAGCTTGGTAGCAGGGAGGACTGAAGCTTTCTTT	CASSLVAGRTEAFF
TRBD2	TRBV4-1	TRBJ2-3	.	TGCGCCAGCAGCCAGCAACCGGGACTAGCTTCAGATACGCAGTATTTT	CASSQQPGLASDTQYF
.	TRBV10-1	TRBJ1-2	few	TGCGCCAGCAGTGAGTCGGGTGACAGAGGCTACACCTTC	CASSESGDRGYTF
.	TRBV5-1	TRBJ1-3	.	TGCGCCAGCAGCCCCGGGTCCTCTGGAAACACCATATATTTT	CASSPGSSGNTIYF
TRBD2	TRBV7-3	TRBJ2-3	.	TGTGCCAGCAGCTCCCCAGGGACTAGCGGGGGAGCGGGGGCAGATACGCAGTATTTT	CASSSPGTSGGAGADTQYF
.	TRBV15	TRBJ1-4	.	TGTGCCACCAGCAGTGGGCAGGCAGGGATTAATGAAAAACTGTTTTTT	CATSSGQAGINEKLFF
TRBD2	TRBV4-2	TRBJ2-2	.	TGTGCCAGCAGCCTAAATCTAGCGGGGGGCGCGAACACCGGGGAGCTGTTTTTT	CASSLNLAGGANTGELFF
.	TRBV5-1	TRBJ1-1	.	TGCGCCAGCAGCTTGGAGTCAGGGCTGAACACTGAAGCTTTCTTT	CASSLESGLNTEAFF
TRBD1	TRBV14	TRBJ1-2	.	TGTGCCAGCAGTCCAGGGGGGAGGCATGGCTACACCTTC	CASSPGGRHGYTF